This T cell receptor (beta chain) appears in the sequencing data of a study of OX40 agonist ivuxolimab in advanced cancers. Broadly, across the study: The costimulatory receptor OX40 (CD134) was targeted by ivuxolimab, a fully human IgG2 agonistic monoclonal antibody. Peripheral TCRbeta sequencing aimed to test whether ivuxolimab altered TCR sequence diversity and caused clonal T-cell expansion. Patients were allowed to have had prior anti-PD-1, anti-PD-L1 or anti-CTLA-4 therapy, and 40% of the dose-escalation patients had been treated with checkpoint inhibitors. The paper covers the monotherapy dose-escalation part of the phase I ivuxolimab trial, which included N of about 51 patients. Intravenous ivuxolimab was administered to patients every 2 weeks at six dose levels: 0.01, 0.1, 0.3, 1.5, 3 and 10 mg/kg. Three dose-escalation patients achieved partial responses, one with hepatocellular carcinoma and two with cutaneous melanoma. The dose-escalation cohort was about 87% male with a mean age of approximately 60 years, ranging from roughly 23 to 90. Of the roughly 51 patients in dose escalation, approximately 20 had hepatocellular carcinoma, some 15 had melanoma, 9 had renal cell carcinoma and 9 had head and neck cancer.

Genomic DNA was isolated from the sorted cells so that the TCRbeta CDR3 region could be sequenced. The immunoSEQ Assay was used to sequence the TCRbeta CDR3 regions. Sourced from immuneACCESS, this table was stored by TCRdb with only in-frame sequences that have V and J called. A share of the clones is absent; for the studies checked, an unresolved V gene accounts for under half, and the remainder has no known explanation. Across this sample there are roughly 70,000 clones, with about 86% seen only once. The ten biggest clones cover about 0.78% of the sample. On the study overall, not on this receptor specifically: After ivuxolimab, CD8+ T cells had more expanded clones than CD4+ T cells on average. Which antigens the clonally expanded peripheral T cells were specific for was not determined. Low levels of normalized T-cell clonal expansion were also seen in some nonresponding patients. In the 0.1-3.0 mg/kg groups, partial responders were among the patients with the lowest normalized peripheral clonal expansion, particularly in CD8+ T cells. Clonal expansion of both CD4+ and CD8+ blood T cells was observed from baseline to week 6 at doses 0.1 to 3.0 mg/kg.

Concerning this clone: It lacks a known antigen. The record has no base qualities; no much larger clone is one base away.

The V and J ends are trimmed by 5 bases and 4 bases, leaving 11 bases between them. Spanning cysteine to phenylalanine, the CDR3 consists of 13 amino acids. Only CDR3 DNA is held: 39 bases, read in frame from base 1. Taken from the germline V gene, the CDR1 and CDR2 loops are SNHLY and FYNNEI. Patients with autoimmune disease history or receiving systemic immunosuppression were excluded from the trial. Peripheral blood for TCR sequencing was drawn from every dose cohort at baseline, at cycle 4 day 1 and at cycle 7 day 1. Samples were obtained from an open-label, multicenter, first-in-human phase I dose-escalation trial of ivuxolimab. Adults with locally advanced or metastatic head and neck squamous cell, hepatocellular, melanoma or renal cell carcinoma were enrolled in the trial. Before TCR sequencing, CD4+ T cells and CD8+ T cells were sorted from peripheral blood as separate populations.

Recombination connected TRBV2 to TRBJ1-2, with an unclear D gene assignment. The input for sequencing was CD4+ or CD8+ T cells sorted from blood, taken in a trial of the OX40 agonist ivuxolimab. The source of this sequence is an adult with an advanced solid tumor such as melanoma, head and neck, liver or kidney cancer. The nucleotide sequence reads TGTGCCAGCAGTCTGGAGGGAGGCTATGGCTACACCTTC. Translated, this gives CASSLEGGYGYTF.